This T cell receptor beta chain is drawn from a study of vaccination effects on CD4 cells after COVID-19. As for the study in general: A couple of convalescent patients were sampled 16 days and one week before vaccination. Study conclusions and caveats: A shortage of convalescent patients and an absence of early post-infection timepoints characterized the study. Post-vaccine spike-reactive clones in convalescents were mainly new vaccine-induced clones.

Generated by immunoSEQ multiplex PCR, the TCRdb table keeps only in-frame clones and is missing some. Found here are some 35,000 clones, around 72% of them singletons; the top ten hold more than 15%. This clone was counted once. Its matching antigen is unknown. Antigen-specific CD4+ T cells expanded by the ViraFEST assay with viral peptide pools were then sequenced. It was after approximately 11 days of culture that CD4+ T cells were isolated. Infection with SARS-CoV-2 occurred in the person between March and December 2020, and PCR confirmed it. In the cultures, half the medium was exchanged for IL-2 medium on days 3 and 7. The sample here was CD4+ T cells from PBMCs cultured with HCoV-NL63 spike peptides, taken before COVID-19 vaccination. The TCR sequence derives from a human donor who had a prior SARS-CoV-2 infection.

The CDR3, as DNA: TGTGCCATCAGTGAGTCGCTGGACAGAGCCTACGAGCAGTACTTC. Translation: CAISESLDRAYEQYF. This rearrangement joins TRBV10-3 to TRBJ2-7, with D perhaps matching TRBD1 (6 bases). CDR1 is ENHRY, CDR2 SYGVKD, per germline. The CDR3 contains 15 residues. Trimming shortened V by 0 bases and J by 2 bases, and 11 bases separated the two germline ends.